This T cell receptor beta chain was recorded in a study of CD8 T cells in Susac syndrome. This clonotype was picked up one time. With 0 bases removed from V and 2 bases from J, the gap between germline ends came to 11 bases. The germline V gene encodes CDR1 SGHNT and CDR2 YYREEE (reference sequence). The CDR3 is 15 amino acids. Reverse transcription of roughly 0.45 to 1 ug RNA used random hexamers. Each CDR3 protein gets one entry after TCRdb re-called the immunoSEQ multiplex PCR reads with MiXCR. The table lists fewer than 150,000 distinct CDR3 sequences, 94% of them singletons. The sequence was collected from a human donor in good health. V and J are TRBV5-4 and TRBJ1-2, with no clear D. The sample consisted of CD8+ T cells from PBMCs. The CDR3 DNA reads TGTGCCAGCAGCTTGGCCCGCACAGAGAACTATGGCTACACCTTC. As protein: CASSLARTENYGYTF.